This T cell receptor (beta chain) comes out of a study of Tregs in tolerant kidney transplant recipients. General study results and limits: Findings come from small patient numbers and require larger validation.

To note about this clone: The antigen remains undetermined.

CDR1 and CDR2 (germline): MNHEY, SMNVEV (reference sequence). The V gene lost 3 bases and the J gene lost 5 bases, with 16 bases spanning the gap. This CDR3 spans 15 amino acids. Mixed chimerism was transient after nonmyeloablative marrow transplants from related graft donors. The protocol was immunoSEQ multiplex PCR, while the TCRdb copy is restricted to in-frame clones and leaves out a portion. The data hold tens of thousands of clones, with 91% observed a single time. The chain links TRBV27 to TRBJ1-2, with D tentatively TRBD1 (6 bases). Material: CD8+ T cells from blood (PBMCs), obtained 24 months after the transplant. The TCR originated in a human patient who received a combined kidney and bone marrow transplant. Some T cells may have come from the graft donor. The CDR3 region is CASSLRGGGNYGYTF. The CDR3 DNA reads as TGTGCCAGCAGTTTGAGAGGGGGGGGAAATTATGGCTACACCTTC.